This T cell receptor beta chain was identified during a study of T-cell memory formation after mild COVID-19. Study-level results: Some clones that responded were present in memory (sampled pre-infection), which suggests cross-reactive memory joined. Chiefly within CM and EM were the contracting CD4+ clones; CD8+ ones were within EMRA. A second wave expanding day 15 to 37 was CD4+-biased; contracting clones were balanced.

5'RACE primed from the constant segment yielded TCR alpha and TCR beta cDNA libraries bearing sample barcodes and UMIs. TCRdb independently ran MiXCR on the 5' RACE reads; one entry per CDR3 protein. The sample lists over 250,000 distinct CDR3 sequences, more than 15% occurring once. In regard to this clonotype: Its target is not known.

Germline trimming cut 0 bases from V and 8 bases from J; bases unmatched to any gene: 7. The CDR3 contains 15 residues. Germline V gene sequence: CDR1 SGHRS, CDR2 YFSETQ. This receptor was identified in a man between 18 and 29 years old who had mild COVID-19 (a few samples of this study predate the infection). Cell type and time point are not known. This sequence joins TRBV5-1 and TRBJ1-4; 7 nucleotides match TRBD1. What was sequenced was PBMCs or a T cell subset sorted from them (not recorded which). CDR3 DNA sequence: TGCGCCAGCAGCTTGGCCGGGACAGCAGGCGAAAAACTGTTTTTT. Its protein product is CASSLAGTAGEKLFF.